This T cell receptor (beta chain) appears in the sequencing data of a study of identifying expanded T cells in peripheral blood. Here immunoSEQ multiplex PCR was the method, and the copy in TCRdb shows in-frame clones only, minus some. The sample records about 94,000 clones, approximately 88% being singletons. Study results and limitations: Differentially abundant clones: roughly 1.2 between replicates, around 16 at approximately 13 days, roughly 18 at four. Clone count variance between roughly 2-week samples rose with total template count.

Healthy donors had no documented immune events, such as infections, while sampled. About this clone: Its antigen is undetermined.

V lost 5 bases, J lost 5 bases, and 12 bases lay in between. The germline V gene encodes CDR1 SGHTA and CDR2 FQGNSA. CDR3 length: 13 amino acids. This sequence originates from a person aged 18 to 70 in good health. Sequencing was done on a sample of blood. This chain connects TRBV7-2 to TRBJ2-5; D is perhaps TRBD1 or TRBD2 (5 bases each). The CDR3 is CASSRDVRETQYF. CDR3 nucleotides: TGTGCCAGCAGCCGGGACGTGAGGGAGACCCAGTACTTC.